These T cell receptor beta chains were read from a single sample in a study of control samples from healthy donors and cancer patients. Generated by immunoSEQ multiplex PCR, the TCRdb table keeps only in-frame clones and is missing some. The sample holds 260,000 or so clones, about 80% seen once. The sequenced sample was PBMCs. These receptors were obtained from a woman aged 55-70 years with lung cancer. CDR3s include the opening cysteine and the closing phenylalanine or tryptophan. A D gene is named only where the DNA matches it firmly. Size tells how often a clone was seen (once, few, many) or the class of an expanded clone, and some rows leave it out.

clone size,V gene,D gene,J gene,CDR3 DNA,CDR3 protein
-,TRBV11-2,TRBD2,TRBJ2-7,TGTGCCAGCAGCTTGCTTTTGGCGGGAGGAACCTACGAGCAGTACTTC,CASSLLLAGGTYEQYF
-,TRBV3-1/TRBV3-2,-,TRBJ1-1,TGTGCCAGCACCCCCGAGGGGATAACTGAAGCTTTCTTT,CASTPEGITEAFF
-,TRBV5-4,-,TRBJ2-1,TGTGCCAGCAGCCGTTACAATGAGCAGTTCTTC,CASSRYNEQFF
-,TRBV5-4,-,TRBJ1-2,TGTGCCAGCAGCTTGGGGACGGTGCAGACTTATGGCTACACCTTC,CASSLGTVQTYGYTF
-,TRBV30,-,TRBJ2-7,TGTGCCTGGAGTCGATTCGGGACTGCAAGCTCCTACGAGCAGTACTTC,CAWSRFGTASSYEQYF
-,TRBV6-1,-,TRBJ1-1,TGTGCCAGCAGTGAGTCCGGGACCCCCAAAGCTTTCTTT,CASSESGTPKAFF
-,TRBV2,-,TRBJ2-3,TGTGCCAGCAGTGAGCTCGAGGCAGATACGCAGTATTTT,CASSELEADTQYF
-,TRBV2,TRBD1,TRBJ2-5,TGTGCCAGCAGCGAGGACAGGTTTAGGGAGACCCAGTACTTC,CASSEDRFRETQYF
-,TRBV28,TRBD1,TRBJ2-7,TGTGCCAGCAGTTTATTTTCGGGCAGGGGGCATTCCTACGAGCAGTACTTC,CASSLFSGRGHSYEQYF
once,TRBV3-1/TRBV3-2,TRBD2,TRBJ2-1,TGTGCCAGCAGGGATAGCGGGGGGTCGAATGAGCAGCTCTTC,CASRDSGGSNEQLF
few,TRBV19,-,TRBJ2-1,TGTGCCAGTAGCTCGTTTCGGGGTGAGCAGTTCTTC,CASSSFRGEQFF
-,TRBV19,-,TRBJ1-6,TGTGCCAGCCGCCCGGGGGGCTCCTATAATTCACCCCTCCACTTT,CASRPGGSYNSPLHF
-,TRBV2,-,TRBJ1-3,TGTGCCAGCTCCCTTGACAGCACTAGCTCTGGAAACACCATATATTTT,CASSLDSTSSGNTIYF
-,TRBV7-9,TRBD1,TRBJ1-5,TGTGCCAGCAGCGCTCAGGGGGGACTACAGCCCCAGCATTTT,CASSAQGGLQPQHF
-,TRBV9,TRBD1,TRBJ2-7,TGTGCCAGCAGCGTAACCGGGACAGCGGCCTACGAGCAGTACTTC,CASSVTGTAAYEQYF
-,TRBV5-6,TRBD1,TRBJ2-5,TGTGCCAGCAGCCCCGGACAGGGATTCCCGTACTTC,CASSPGQGFPYF
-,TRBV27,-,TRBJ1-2,TGTGCCAGCAGTCTTCTTAGGGGGGGGCCCCACGCTAACTATGGCTACACCTTC,CASSLLRGGPHANYGYTF
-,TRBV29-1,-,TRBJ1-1,TGCAGCTTGCAGGTTAACACTGAAGCTTTCTTT,CSLQVNTEAFF
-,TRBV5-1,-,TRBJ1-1,TGCGCCAGCAGCAGAGAACAGGGAAACACTGAAGCTTTCTTT,CASSREQGNTEAFF
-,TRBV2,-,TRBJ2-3,TGTGCCAGCAGTGAAAGGGGAGTCCTCACAGATACGCAGTATTTT,CASSERGVLTDTQYF
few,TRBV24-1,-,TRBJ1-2,TGTGCCACCAGTGACCCGACCGGCTACACCTTC,CATSDPTGYTF
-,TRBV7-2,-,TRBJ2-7,TGTGCCAGCAGCCCGGACCCGGTCTTCGAGCAGTACTTC,CASSPDPVFEQYF
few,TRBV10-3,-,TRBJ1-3,TGTGCCATCAGAGGCGATGGGGTTACTGGAAACACCATATATTTT,CAIRGDGVTGNTIYF
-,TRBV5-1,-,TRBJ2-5,TGCGCCAGCAGCTTGGCAATGGGGATAGAGACCCAGTACTTC,CASSLAMGIETQYF
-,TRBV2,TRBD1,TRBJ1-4,TGTGCCAGCAGAGGACAGGGGGTCGCTAATGAAAAACTGTTTTTT,CASRGQGVANEKLFF
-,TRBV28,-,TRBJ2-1,TGTGCCAGCGGTTCACAGAGAACAGGGTCCCTCAATGAGCAGTTCTTC,CASGSQRTGSLNEQFF
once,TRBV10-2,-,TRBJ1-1,TGCGCCAGCAGGACCGGGAGTGTGAACACTGAAGCTTTCTTT,CASRTGSVNTEAFF
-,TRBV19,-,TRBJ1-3,TGTGCCAGTAGTATCAAGCGGGGGATTGGAAACACCATATATTTT,CASSIKRGIGNTIYF
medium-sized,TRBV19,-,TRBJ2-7,TGTGCCAGTCGATGGGACCTCTCTCTCCTGGGGGAGCAGTACTTC,CASRWDLSLLGEQYF
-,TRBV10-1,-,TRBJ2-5,TGCGCCAGCCCTACACAGGGACCGGGGGGAGAGACCCAGTACTTC,CASPTQGPGGETQYF
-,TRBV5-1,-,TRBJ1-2,TGCGCCAGCAGCTTGGGGACTGCTCTAAACTATGGCTACACCTTC,CASSLGTALNYGYTF
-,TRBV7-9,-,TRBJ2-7,TGTGCCAGCAGCTTATCTCAGGGTTTAACCTCCGAGCAGTACTTC,CASSLSQGLTSEQYF
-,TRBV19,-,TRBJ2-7,TGTGCCAGTAGTATGGACTACCCCTCCTACGAGCAGTACTTC,CASSMDYPSYEQYF
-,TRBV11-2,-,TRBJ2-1,TGTGCCAGCAGCCCCCGGCGTGACAGCCACAATGAGCAGTTCTTC,CASSPRRDSHNEQFF
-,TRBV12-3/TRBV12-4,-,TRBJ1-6,TGTGCCAGCAGCCCCAAGATTAATTCACCCCTCCACTTT,CASSPKINSPLHF
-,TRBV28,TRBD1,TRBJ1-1,TGTGCCAGCAGTTTATCGGGACAGGGGAGCCTGAACACTGAAGCTTTCTTT,CASSLSGQGSLNTEAFF
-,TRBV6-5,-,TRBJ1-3,TGTGCCAGCAGTTACTCTGGGGGAAACACCATATATTTT,CASSYSGGNTIYF
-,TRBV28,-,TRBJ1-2,TGTGCCAGCAGTATACAGGGAGCTAACTATGGCTACACCTTC,CASSIQGANYGYTF
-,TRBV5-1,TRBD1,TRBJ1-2,TGCGCCAGCAGCTTGGACACAGGGGCCTATGGCTACACCTTC,CASSLDTGAYGYTF
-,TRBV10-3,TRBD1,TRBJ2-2,TGTGCCATCAGTGATGCCACAGGGGTTCATATCGGGGAGCTGTTTTTT,CAISDATGVHIGELFF
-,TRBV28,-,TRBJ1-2,TGTGCCAGCAGTCGACAGAGAGGCTACACCTTC,CASSRQRGYTF
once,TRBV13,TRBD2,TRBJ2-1,TGTGCCAGCAGCTTAAGACTAGCGGGCCGTAATGAGCAGTTCTTC,CASSLRLAGRNEQFF
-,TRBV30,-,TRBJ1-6,TGTGCCTGGAATCAGGGTTATAATTCACCCCTCCACTTT,CAWNQGYNSPLHF
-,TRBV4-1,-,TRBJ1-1,TGCGCCAGCAGCCACTTAGGGCGGGCGAACACTGAAGCTTTCTTT,CASSHLGRANTEAFF
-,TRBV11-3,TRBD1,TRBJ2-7,TGTGCCAGCAGCCCCAGGACAGGGGGATACGAGCAGTACTTC,CASSPRTGGYEQYF
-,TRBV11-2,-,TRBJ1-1,TGTGCCAGCAGCATCAGGGAAGTTACTGAAGCTTTCTTT,CASSIREVTEAFF
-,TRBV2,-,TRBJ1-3,TGTGCCAGCAGCGCCCAACCTGGAAACACCATATATTTT,CASSAQPGNTIYF
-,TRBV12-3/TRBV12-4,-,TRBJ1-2,TGTGCCAGCGGGATCGTCTATGGCTACACCTTC,CASGIVYGYTF
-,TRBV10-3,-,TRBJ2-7,TGTGCCATCAGTGAGGGACCCAGGGGCAGCGAGCAGTACTTC,CAISEGPRGSEQYF
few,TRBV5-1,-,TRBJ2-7,TGCGCCAGCAGCTTGGTAGAAGGGAAGAGCTACGAGCAGTACTTC,CASSLVEGKSYEQYF
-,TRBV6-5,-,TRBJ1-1,TGTGCCAGCAGTTACTCGACAGGAACGAGAACTGAAGCTTTCTTT,CASSYSTGTRTEAFF
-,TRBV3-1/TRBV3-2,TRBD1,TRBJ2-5,TGTGCCAGCAGCCACTCAGGACAGGGAGCTGGGCAGACCCAGTACTTC,CASSHSGQGAGQTQYF
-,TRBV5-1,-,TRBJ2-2,TGCGCCAGCAGCTTGGCCAGGGCTACCGGGGAGCTGTTTTTT,CASSLARATGELFF
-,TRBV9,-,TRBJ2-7,TGTGCCAGCAGCCCGGAGCCCCTACTAGCTTACGAGCAGTACTTC,CASSPEPLLAYEQYF
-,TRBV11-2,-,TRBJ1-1,TGTGCCAGCAGAACCGACAGGTGGGACACTGAAGCTTTCTTT,CASRTDRWDTEAFF